Shown below are 20 T cell receptor beta chains from a single sample sequenced in a study of T-cell reconstitution after alpha-beta-depleted transplantation in children. A TCRbeta library incorporating unique molecular identifiers was prepared. TCRdb recomputed calls from the PCR reads with MiXCR, one row per CDR3 protein. The table records 150,000 to 200,000 distinct CDR3 sequences, 6.3% of them present only once. The specimen was PBMCs, collected before TCRalphabeta/CD19-depleted stem cell transplant. The receptors shown here come from a girl under three years old with combined immunodeficiency, due to receive a stem cell transplant.

This clonotype was found many times. One end of the junction does not line up with germline, which may come from a read error. This chain joins TRBV15 and TRBJ2-1; a weak D match, TRBD2 (5 bases). The V gene's germline CDR1 is LNHNV and CDR2 YYDKDF (reference sequence). This CDR3 spans 15 amino acids. The CDR3 sequence is CATGRSAVSNNEQFF. CDR3 DNA sequence: TGTGCCACCGGCAGATCAGCGGTATCGAACAATGAGCAGTTCTTC.

This clonotype was seen at least ten times. This rearrangement joins TRBV28 to TRBJ2-3; D is uncertain. V was clipped by 5 bases and J by 2 bases, with 14 bases between them. CDR1 is MDHEN, CDR2 SYDVKM, per germline. The CDR3 extends over 15 amino acids. The CDR3 coding sequence is TGTGCCAGCAGTCCCCCTCGCAGGCTCACAGATACGCAGTATTTT. Its translation: CASSPPRRLTDTQYF. The whole variable domain, filled in from reference TRBV28 and TRBJ2-3, reads DVKVTQSSRYLVKRTGEKVFLECVQDMDHENMFWYRQDPGLGLRLIYFSYDVKMKEKGDIPEGYSVSREKKERFSLILESASTNQTSMYLCASSPPRRLTDTQYFGPGTRLTVL.

Ten or more counts support this clonotype. V is TRBV12-3 or TRBV12-4 and J is TRBJ1-3, with 7 bases aligning to TRBD1. V lost 7 bases and J lost 4; bases outside the gene matches: 4. The CDR3 runs 13 residues. This CDR3 reads CASTLGQGNTIYF. DNA for the CDR3: TGTGCCAGCACCCTGGGACAGGGAAACACCATATATTTT.

This clonotype has ten or more counts. CDR3 bases: TGTGCCAGCAGCCAAGTAAGGATCCGGGGGGGCCGGGATACGCAGTATTTT. It is translated as CASSQVRIRGGRDTQYF. This sequence joins TRBV4-2 and TRBJ2-3; 8 bases match TRBD2. CDR3 size: 17 residues. CDR1 is LGHNA, CDR2 YNFKEQ, per germline. V dropped 1 base and J dropped 6; count of bases not matched to a gene: 12.

This clonotype has just a few counts. The genes are TRBV4-3 and TRBJ1-6, with a tentative D call TRBD1 (5 bases). Germline CDR1 reads LGHNA; CDR2 reads YSLEER. The CDR3 sequence is 15 residues long. The V end lost 3 bases, the J end lost 7 bases, and 13 bases lay between the germline ends. This chain's CDR3 is CASSHHRDGNSPLHF. The CDR3 DNA sequence: TGCGCCAGCAGCCACCACCGGGACGGGAATTCACCCCTCCACTTT.

This clonotype was recorded at least ten times. V usage is TRBV12-3 or TRBV12-4 and J usage is TRBJ2-3; D not resolved. The CDR3 length is 16 residues. The V gene lost 6 bases and the J gene lost 6 bases, with 22 bases spanning the gap. The CDR3, as DNA: TGTGCCAGCAGGCACTCCCCCGACTTACTGTGGGATACGCAGTATTTT. The encoded protein is CASRHSPDLLWDTQYF.

This clonotype was recorded at least ten times. The chain recombines TRBV12-3 or TRBV12-4 with TRBJ2-5, with 9 bases that match TRBD1. This CDR3 spans 16 amino acids. The V segment lost 6 bases and the J segment 1 base; nucleotides outside the gene matches: 9. The CDR3 spells CASSPGQGTFQETQYF. As DNA, the CDR3 is TGTGCCAGCAGCCCGGGACAGGGTACGTTCCAAGAGACCCAGTACTTC.

This clonotype was seen at least ten times. This rearrangement joins TRBV11-2 to TRBJ1-2; perhaps TRBD1 as D (5 bases). The CDR3 totals 14 residues. Looked up from germline, CDR1 is SGHAT and CDR2 is FQNNGV. Trimming removed 3 bases at V and 4 bases at J, with 12 bases between. CDR3 DNA: TGTGCCAGCAGCTTGGGGCGGGGCGGCTATGGCTACACCTTC. Translation gives CASSLGRGGYGYTF. Full variable domain (missing parts from reference TRBV11-2 and TRBJ1-2): EAGVAQSPRYKIIEKRQSVAFWCNPISGHATLYWYQQILGQGPKLLIQFQNNGVVDDSQLPKDRFSAERLKGVDSTLKIQPAKLEDSAVYLCASSLGRGGYGYTFGSGTRLTVV.

This clonotype was observed many times. The V and J genes are TRBV29-1 and TRBJ2-5; tentatively, D is TRBD2 (6 bases). This CDR3 has 15 amino acids. Germline-derived CDR1 and CDR2 are SQVTM and ANQGSEA. The ends were cut back, 6 bases at V and 3 bases at J, with 20 bases in the middle. As DNA, the CDR3 is TGCAGCGTCGAAACTAGCCTTGGTGTCGAAGAGACCCAGTACTTC. As protein: CSVETSLGVEETQYF.

This clonotype was seen many times. V usage is TRBV20-1 and J usage is TRBJ2-1, with D perhaps matching TRBD2 (6 bases). The length of the CDR3 is 16 residues. Germline lookup yields CDR1 DFQATT and CDR2 SNEGSKA (reference sequence). Trimming stripped 5 bases from V and 6 bases from J, with 23 bases between. CDR3 bases: TGCAGTGCTCGAGTAGGGACTCACACCTACGGCAATGAGCAGTTCTTC. This encodes CSARVGTHTYGNEQFF.

The chain employs TRBV4-3 and TRBJ2-1; D is ambiguous. The germline CDR1 and CDR2 sequences are LGHNA and YSLEER. The V end lost 0 bases, the J end lost 6 bases, and 6 bases lay between the germline ends. This CDR3 has 13 residues. CDR3 in DNA: TGCGCCAGCAGCCAAGATCTTATCAATGAGCAGTTCTTC. Encoded protein: CASSQDLINEQFF.

This clonotype was seen repeatedly, ten times or more. A read error may account for a junction end that differs from germline. This chain connects TRBV7-7 to TRBJ2-7; D call uncertain. The germline V gene encodes CDR1 SSHAT and CDR2 FNYEAQ (reference sequence). This CDR3 is 13 amino acids long. Written as DNA, the CDR3 is TGTGCTAGCAGCTCCGGCGTAACCTACGAGCAGTACTTC. Translating it yields CASSSGVTYEQYF.

This clonotype was counted ten times or more. The chain links TRBV20-1 to TRBJ2-3, with D possibly being TRBD1 or TRBD2 (5 bases each). In germline, CDR1 is DFQATT, CDR2 SNEGSKA (reference sequence). V lost 0 bases and J 6 bases, leaving 7 bases between the germline ends. This CDR3 spans 12 amino acids. The CDR3: CSARDWGDTQYF. The CDR3 nucleotides are TGCAGTGCTAGAGATTGGGGGGATACGCAGTATTTT.

This clonotype was observed many times. The chain employs TRBV5-1 and TRBJ1-1; perhaps TRBD1 as D (6 bases). The CDR3 sequence is 16 residues long. CDR1 is SGHRS and CDR2 is YFSETQ in the germline V gene. V gave up 3 bases and J gave up 1 base, with 16 bases separating them. The CDR3 sequence: CASSYGQPGGNTEAFF. The CDR3 region has the DNA TGCGCCAGCAGCTATGGACAGCCCGGGGGGAACACTGAAGCTTTCTTT. Drawing the rest from reference TRBV5-1 and TRBJ1-1, the complete variable domain is KAGVTQTPRYLIKTRGQQVTLSCSPISGHRSVSWYQQTPGQGLQFLFEYFSETQRNKGNFPGRFSGRQFSNSRSEMNVSTLELGDSALYLCASSYGQPGGNTEAFFGQGTRLTVV.

This clonotype has ten or more counts. The chain couples TRBV29-1 to TRBJ2-7, with TRBD1 matching 9 bases. The CDR3 contains 17 residues. The junction had 14 bases not matched to a gene; V was cut back by 0 bases and J by 5 bases. Germline assignment: CDR1 SQVTM and CDR2 ANQGSEA. The CDR3 DNA reads TGCAGCGTTGAAGATGAGGACAGGGGTCCCTGGAGCCACGAGCAGTACTTC. Translating it yields CSVEDEDRGPWSHEQYF.

This clonotype was recorded many times. The CDR3 bases are TGTGCCATCAGTGAACGGGCCAGATTGAACACCGGGGAGCTGTTTTTT. Protein sequence: CAISERARLNTGELFF. The rearrangement uses TRBV10-3 and TRBJ2-2; D remains ambiguous. The germline V gene encodes CDR1 ENHRY and CDR2 SYGVKD. This CDR3 comprises 16 residues. Trimming stripped 3 bases from V and 1 base from J, with 12 bases between.

This clonotype was seen many times. The chain uses TRBV7-3 and TRBJ2-2, with D possibly being TRBD1 (7 bases). Trimming shortened V by 5 bases and J by 3 bases, and 25 bases separated the two germline ends. The CDR3 has 19 residues. From germline, CDR1 is SGHTA and CDR2 FQGTGA. Written as DNA, the CDR3 is TGTGCCAGCAGCGTACCCCCGGGACTTGGGGACAGTGACACCGGGGAGCTGTTTTTT. It is translated as CASSVPPGLGDSDTGELFF.

The sample holds many counts of this clonotype. The V gene is TRBV7-9, the J gene TRBJ2-3; no firm D call. Germline V gene data show CDR1 as SEHNR and CDR2 as FQNEAQ (reference sequence). Trimming pared 1 base from V and 2 bases from J, leaving 10 bases between. The CDR3 is made up of 15 amino acids. The CDR3 sequence is CASSLGVGLTDTQYF. CDR3 coding DNA: TGTGCCAGCAGCTTAGGGGTAGGCCTCACAGATACGCAGTATTTT.

This chain links TRBV12-3 or TRBV12-4 with TRBJ2-7; D is undetermined. The CDR3 is 13 residues long. V was pared by 6 bases and J by 7 bases, with 16 bases between. The CDR3 loop reads CASSPHPGWEQYF. The CDR3 region has the DNA TGTGCCAGCAGCCCTCACCCAGGTTGGGAGCAGTACTTC.

This clonotype was seen many times. The chain is built from TRBV6-2 or TRBV6-3 and TRBJ1-5, with D hard to call. This CDR3 has 16 amino acids. Deletions cut 5 bases from V and 5 bases from J, with 19 bases between. Germline assignment: CDR1 MNHEY and CDR2 SVGEGT. CDR3 nucleotides: TGTGCCAGCAGTCCAGACCGGACGTTGTTTGATCAGCCCCAGCATTTT. Protein: CASSPDRTLFDQPQHF.